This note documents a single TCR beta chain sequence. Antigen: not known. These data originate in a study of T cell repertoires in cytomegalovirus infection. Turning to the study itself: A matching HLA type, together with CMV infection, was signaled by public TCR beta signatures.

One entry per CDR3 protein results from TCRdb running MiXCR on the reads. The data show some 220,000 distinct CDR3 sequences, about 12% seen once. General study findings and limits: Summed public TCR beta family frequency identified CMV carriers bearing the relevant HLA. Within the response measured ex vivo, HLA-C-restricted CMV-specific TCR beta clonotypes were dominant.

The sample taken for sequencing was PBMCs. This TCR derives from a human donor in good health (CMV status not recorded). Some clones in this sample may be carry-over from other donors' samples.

The CDR3 loop is CASSYSSTSGGLDTQYF. CDR3 sequence (DNA): TGTGCCAGCAGTTACTCTTCGACTAGCGGGGGGCTAGATACGCAGTATTTT. The rearrangement joins TRBV6-2 or TRBV6-3 to TRBJ2-3; 13 bases are shared with TRBD2. The V segment lost 0 bases and the J segment 5 bases; nucleotides outside the gene matches: 5. Per germline, CDR1 MNHEY and CDR2 SVGEGT. The CDR3 consists of 17 residues.